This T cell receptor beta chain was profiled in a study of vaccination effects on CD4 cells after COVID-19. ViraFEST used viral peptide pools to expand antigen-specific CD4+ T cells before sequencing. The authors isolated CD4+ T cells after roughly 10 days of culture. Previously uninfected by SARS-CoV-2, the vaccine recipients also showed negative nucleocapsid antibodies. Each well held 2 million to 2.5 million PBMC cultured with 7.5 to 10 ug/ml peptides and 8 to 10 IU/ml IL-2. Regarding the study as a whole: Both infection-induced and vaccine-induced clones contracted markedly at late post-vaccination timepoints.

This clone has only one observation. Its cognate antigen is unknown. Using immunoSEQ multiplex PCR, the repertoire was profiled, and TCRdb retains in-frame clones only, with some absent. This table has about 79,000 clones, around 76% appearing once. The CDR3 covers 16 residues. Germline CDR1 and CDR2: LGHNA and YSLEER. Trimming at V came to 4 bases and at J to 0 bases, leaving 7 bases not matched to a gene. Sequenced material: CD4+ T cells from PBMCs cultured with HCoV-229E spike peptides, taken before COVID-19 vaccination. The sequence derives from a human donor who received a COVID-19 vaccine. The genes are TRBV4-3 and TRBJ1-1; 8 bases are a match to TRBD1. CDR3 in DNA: TGCGCCAGCAGCCGCGGACAGGGAAACCTGAACACTGAAGCTTTCTTT. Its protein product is CASSRGQGNLNTEAFF.